Detailed here is one TCR beta chain. What this receptor recognizes is not known. Base-call qualities are not available, and no considerably larger clone is one nucleotide away. This record belongs to a study of CD8 T cells in Susac syndrome (dated by TCRdb to between 2018 and 2020). About the study as a whole: The study used repertoire sequencing to test whether antigen drove CD8+ T cell activation and differentiation in Susac syndrome.

The germline V gene (reference sequence) supplies CDR1 LGHDT and CDR2 YNNKEL. The germline ends are 22 bases apart after V is trimmed by 5 bases and J by 5 bases. Including cysteine and phenylalanine, the CDR3 has 17 amino acids. Only CDR3 DNA remains: 51 bases, in frame from the first base. RNA was extracted with the RNeasy kit and roughly 0.45 to 1 ug was reverse transcribed using random hexamers. The immunoSEQ multiplex PCR assay, covering 54 Vbeta and 13 Jbeta segments, was used to amplify TCR beta CDR3 regions. PCR amplification bias was corrected using a synthetic template baseline for primer optimization and computational correction. The source study handled its data this way. Reads were annotated to V, D and J genes per IMGT and analyzed with immunoSEQ Analyzer, keeping only productive sequences. Clonality was calculated as one minus the Shannon entropy normalized by log2 of the number of productive unique sequences. For each patient and control, public and private clones were evaluated within the 100 most prevalent clones. Clones were defined as Susac-specific if absent from the healthy and MS cohorts, from 900 to 1,200 published viral clones and from other ImmuneACCESS disease sequences. TCRdb trimmed public reads at Q25 via fastp, called clones via MiXCR and kept in-frame beta chains. Every CDR3 protein is listed once, alongside the most common genes and DNA of its rows. The V and J calls, along with clone size, are taken from TCRdb and not from the paper's own processing. The sample data list hundreds of thousands of distinct CDR3 sequences, and over 85% of these were observed just once. Around 0.067% of the sample comes from the top ten.

Results and caveats for the whole study, not just this receptor: The study acknowledged that relatively few individuals were included in the TCR sequencing and HLA analysis.

Peripheral blood CD8+ and CD4+ T cells from healthy donors, Susac syndrome patients and multiple sclerosis patients were profiled using high-throughput TCR beta sequencing. The multiple sclerosis controls were treatment-naive patients whose relapsing-remitting disease, either stable or active, fulfilled the revised McDonald criteria. CD8+ TEMRA cells were enriched by FACS, while bulk CD8+ and CD4+ T cells were purified by magnetic negative isolation. Blood was drawn into EDTA tubes, processed within 24 hours, and PBMCs were isolated by density gradient centrifugation. PBMCs intended for TCR sequencing were cryopreserved in liquid nitrogen and thawed later in a water bath at 37 degrees C. The sorted or isolated CD4+, CD8+ and CD8+ TEMRA cells had a purity of 90% or higher.

Here the chain combines TRBV3-1 and TRBJ1-5; the D gene cannot be named for sure. The clonotype was recovered from a human donor with multiple sclerosis. Sequencing was done on a sample of CD4+ T cells from PBMCs. Here the CDR3 is given as CASSSTTHFWHHQPQHF. Here is the DNA: TGTGCCAGCAGCAGTACGACTCATTTTTGGCATCATCAGCCCCAGCATTTT.